This T cell receptor beta chain was sequenced for a study of shared clonotypes between healthy human individuals. Terminally differentiated effector memory CD45RA+ cells were excluded from the naive CD8 cells, which were CD45RO-negative and positively selected for CCR7. The table came from immunoSEQ multiplex PCR; TCRdb's copy has only in-frame clones and leaves some out. Of roughly 2.1 million clones in the sample, 90% to 95% were seen once. This CDR3 region has 15 residues. Germline trimming cut 8 bases from V and 4 bases from J; bases unmatched to any gene: 12. The germline CDR1 and CDR2 sequences are SGHVS and FQNEAQ.

The sequence was collected from a young man in good health. Some clones in this sample may be carry-over from other donors' samples. The chain uses TRBV7-8 and TRBJ2-7, with TRBD1 identical over 9 bases. The sample was naive CD8+ T cells from PBMCs. DNA of the CDR3: TGTGCCAGCGGATCTAAACAGGGGGCATGGTACGAGCAGTACTTC. Encoded protein: CASGSKQGAWYEQYF.